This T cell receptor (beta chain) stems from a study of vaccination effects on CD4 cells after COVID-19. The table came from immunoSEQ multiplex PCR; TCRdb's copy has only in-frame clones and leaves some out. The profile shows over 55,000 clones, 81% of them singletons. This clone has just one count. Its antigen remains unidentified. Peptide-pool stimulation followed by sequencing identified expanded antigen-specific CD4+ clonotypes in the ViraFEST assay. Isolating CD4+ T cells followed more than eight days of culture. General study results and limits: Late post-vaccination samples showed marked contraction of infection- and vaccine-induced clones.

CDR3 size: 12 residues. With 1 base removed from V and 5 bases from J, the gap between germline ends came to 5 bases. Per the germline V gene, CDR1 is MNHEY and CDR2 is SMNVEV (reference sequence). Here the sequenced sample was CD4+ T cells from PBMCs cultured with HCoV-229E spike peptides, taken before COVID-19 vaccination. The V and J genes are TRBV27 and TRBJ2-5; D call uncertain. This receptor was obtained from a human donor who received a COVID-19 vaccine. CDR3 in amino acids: CASSLFGETQYF. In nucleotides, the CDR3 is TGTGCCAGCAGTTTATTCGGGGAGACCCAGTACTTC.